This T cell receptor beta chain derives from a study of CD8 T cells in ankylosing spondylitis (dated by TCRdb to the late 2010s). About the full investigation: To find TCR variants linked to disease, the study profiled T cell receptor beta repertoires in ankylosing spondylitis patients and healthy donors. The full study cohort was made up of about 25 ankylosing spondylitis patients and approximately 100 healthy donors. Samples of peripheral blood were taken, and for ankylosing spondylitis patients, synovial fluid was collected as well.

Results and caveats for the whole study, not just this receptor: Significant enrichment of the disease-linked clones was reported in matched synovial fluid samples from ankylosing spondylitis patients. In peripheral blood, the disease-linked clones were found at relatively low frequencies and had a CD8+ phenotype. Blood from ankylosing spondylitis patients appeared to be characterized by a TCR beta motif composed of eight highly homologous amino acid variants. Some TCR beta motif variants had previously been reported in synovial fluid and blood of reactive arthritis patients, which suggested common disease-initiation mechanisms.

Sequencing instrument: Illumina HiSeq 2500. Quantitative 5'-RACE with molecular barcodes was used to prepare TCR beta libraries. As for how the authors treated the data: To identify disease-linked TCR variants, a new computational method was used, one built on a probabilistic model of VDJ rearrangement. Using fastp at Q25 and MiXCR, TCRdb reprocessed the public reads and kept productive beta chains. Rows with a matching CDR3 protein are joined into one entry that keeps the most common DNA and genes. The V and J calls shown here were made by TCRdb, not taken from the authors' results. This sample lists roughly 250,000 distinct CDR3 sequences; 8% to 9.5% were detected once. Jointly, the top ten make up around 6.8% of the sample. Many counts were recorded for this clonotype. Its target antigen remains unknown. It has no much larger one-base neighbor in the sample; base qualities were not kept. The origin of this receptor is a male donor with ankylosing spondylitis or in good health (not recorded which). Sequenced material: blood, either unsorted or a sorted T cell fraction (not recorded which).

CDR3 protein: CASSLVRGDTEAFF. Here is the DNA: TGTGCCAGCAGCTTGGTGAGGGGGGACACTGAAGCTTTCTTT. The sequence is built from TRBV5-6 and TRBJ1-1; TRBD1 is a weak D gene call, 6 bases matching. From the germline V gene, CDR1 is SGHDT and CDR2 is YYEEEE. V sheds 0 bases and J sheds 3 bases, leaving 9 bases between their ends. The CDR3 covers 14 residues, taking in both the cysteine and the phenylalanine. The DNA shown is the 42-base CDR3, in frame from base 1.